This T cell receptor beta chain emerged from a study of T cells after yellow fever vaccination. In the study overall: When fractions had low cell numbers, they were prepared with SMART-Seq v4 Ultra Low Input. Overall study results and limits: Only a small proportion of the clonotypes turned up in both the CD4 and the CD8 compartments, likely arising from convergent recombination. Clones that expanded after primary vaccination mostly reappeared after the booster (less than 98% CD4, 75% to 90% CD8).

TCRdb re-called the 5' RACE reads with MiXCR, one entry per CDR3 protein. The sample lists around 100,000 distinct CDR3 sequences; approximately 8.4% were seen once. The CDR3 is 15 residues long. Trimming shortened V by 5 bases and J by 0 bases, and 10 bases separated the two germline ends. From germline, CDR1 is SGHAT and CDR2 FQNNGV. Of note for this clonotype: Its antigen remains unidentified.

The V call is TRBV11-2, the J call TRBJ1-4; unclear D gene. The sequences come from CD8+ T cells sorted from PBMCs, collected 45 days after the yellow fever booster vaccination. The clonotype comes from a young man who received the YFV17D yellow fever vaccine. The CDR3 nucleotides are TGTGCCAGCAGCCTCGGGGTTGCAACTAATGAAAAACTGTTTTTT. It codes for CASSLGVATNEKLFF. The whole variable domain, remainder taken from reference TRBV11-2 and TRBJ1-4, is EAGVAQSPRYKIIEKRQSVAFWCNPISGHATLYWYQQILGQGPKLLIQFQNNGVVDDSQLPKDRFSAERLKGVDSTLKIQPAKLEDSAVYLCASSLGVATNEKLFFGSGTQLSVL.